This TCR beta chain emerged from a study of blood T cell repertoires in COVID-19. Sequencing used immunoSEQ multiplex PCR; TCRdb keeps in-frame clones, though not all of them. The sample contains fewer than 500,000 clones, around 86% of which appear only once. V was cut by 5 bases and J by 9 bases, with 14 bases left in between. CDR3 length equals 13 residues. Germline loops: CDR1 LNHDA, CDR2 SQIVND (reference sequence). Sequencing was done on a sample of peripheral blood. This receptor was taken from a woman aged 25-40 years with active or convalescent COVID-19. J is TRBJ2-1 and V is TRBV19; the D is unclear. The CDR3 coding sequence is TGTGCCAGTAGTCCAAAAAGTAGAGGTGAGCAGTTCTTC. It translates to CASSPKSRGEQFF.